The 29 T cell receptor beta chains below come from one sample, sequenced in a study of shared clonotypes between healthy human individuals. Terminally differentiated effector memory CD45RA+ cells were excluded from the naive CD8 cells, which were CD45RO-negative and positively selected for CCR7. Only in-frame clones appear in the TCRdb table, and some are missing; sequencing was by immunoSEQ multiplex PCR. The sample has fewer than 700,000 clones, approximately 96% seen once. What was sequenced was naive CD8+ T cells sorted from blood. These TCRs come from a woman aged 25 to 45 in good health.

The CDR3 DNA follows: TGTGCCAGCAGCGTAGGAGGGGTCGGTAACTATGGCTACACCTTC. Amino acids: CASSVGGVGNYGYTF. The chain combines TRBV9 with TRBJ1-2, with D possibly TRBD1 on 5 matching bases. The germline CDR1 and CDR2 sequences are SGDLS and YYNGEE. The CDR3 is 15 residues long. V lost 0 bases and J 1 base, leaving 10 bases between the germline ends.

This chain links TRBV7-5 with TRBJ2-7; the table names TRBD1, a call not compared with the DNA. TRBV7-5 is shown as a pseudogene. The CDR3 extends over 13 amino acids. The CDR3 nucleotides read TGTGTCAGAAGCTTAGCGACATCCTACGAGCAGTACTTC. It translates to CVRSLATSYEQYF.

The V call is TRBV2, the J call TRBJ2-7; maybe TRBD2 (5 bases). In germline, CDR1 is SNHLY, CDR2 FYNNEI. V was clipped by 1 base and J by 5 bases, with 21 bases between them. The CDR3 has 17 amino acids. This CDR3 is CASSEDRSGFSPNEQYF. The CDR3 DNA reads TGTGCCAGCAGTGAAGATAGAAGCGGCTTCTCCCCCAACGAGCAGTACTTC.

The V call is TRBV13, the J call TRBJ2-1; no clear D. This CDR3 comprises 14 residues. CDR1 is PRHDT, CDR2 FYEKMQ, per germline (reference sequence). V was clipped by 5 bases and J by 6 bases, with 14 bases between them. The CDR3 bases are TGTGCCAGCAGCCCAGATCGAAATCGCAATGAGCAGTTCTTC. Encoded protein: CASSPDRNRNEQFF.

V usage is TRBV6-5 and J usage is TRBJ2-1; D remains ambiguous. Between the trimmed V and J ends, which lost 0 bases and 3 bases, there was a span of 12 bases. The CDR3 consists of 16 residues. Germline-derived CDR1 and CDR2 are MNHEY and SVGAGI. The CDR3 reads CASSYSVAASYNEQFF. CDR3 bases: TGTGCCAGCAGTTACTCGGTTGCGGCAAGCTACAATGAGCAGTTCTTC.

The gene calls are TRBV7-6 and TRBJ2-1; TRBD2 might be the D (5 bases). The V end lost 0 bases, the J end lost 2 bases, and 14 bases lay between the germline ends. The CDR3 totals 17 residues. Germline V gives CDR1 SGHVS, CDR2 FNYEAQ. The chain's CDR3 is CASSLAAGLDAYNEQFF. In DNA form, the CDR3 reads TGTGCCAGCAGCTTAGCCGCAGGACTCGATGCCTACAATGAGCAGTTCTTC.

This chain uses TRBV5-1 with TRBJ1-2; D remains unclear. Germline V gene sequence: CDR1 SGHRS, CDR2 YFSETQ. The CDR3 sequence is 16 residues long. The ends were cut back, 0 bases at V and 3 bases at J, with 15 bases in the middle. The CDR3 DNA reads as TGCGCCAGCAGCTTGGCCCGTACCACCAGCTACTATGGCTACACCTTC. This translates into CASSLARTTSYYGYTF.

This clone was seen only a few times. The chain couples TRBV6-5 to TRBJ1-2; unclear D gene. The CDR3 has 11 amino acids. Between the trimmed V and J ends, which lost 8 bases and 8 bases, there was a span of 12 bases. Looked up from germline, CDR1 is MNHEY and CDR2 is SVGAGI. In nucleotides, the CDR3 is TGTGCCAGCCTAGGACCCGACGGCTACACCTTC. It encodes CASLGPDGYTF.

The rearrangement links TRBV27 to TRBJ2-1; D call uncertain. Trimming took 3 bases from V and 10 from J, leaving 4 bases between them. The CDR3 loop spans 10 amino acids. The germline CDR1 and CDR2 sequences are MNHEY and SMNVEV (reference sequence). DNA for the CDR3: TGTGCCAGCAGTTTTACGGAGCAGTTCTTC. It codes for CASSFTEQFF.

In its sample, this clone was seen once. The V call is TRBV9, the J call TRBJ2-2, with a possible D match to TRBD2 (5 bases). Trimming stripped 4 bases from V and 4 bases from J, with 14 bases between. Germline assignment: CDR1 SGDLS and CDR2 YYNGEE. The CDR3 length is 15 residues. CDR3 in amino acids: CASSIHGVGTGELFF. CDR3 coding DNA: TGTGCCAGCAGCATACACGGGGTGGGCACCGGGGAGCTGTTTTTT. Combining the CDR3 with reference TRBV9 and TRBJ2-2 gives the whole variable domain DSGVTQTPKHLITATGQRVTLRCSPRSGDLSVYWYQQSLDQGLQFLIQYYNGEERAKGNILERFSAQQFPDLHSELNLSSLELGDSALYFCASSIHGVGTGELFFGEGSRLTVL.

As to this clone: The sample holds other DNA sequences that translate to the same CDR3. J is TRBJ2-1 and V is TRBV27, with D unresolved. Germline V CDR1 and CDR2: MNHEY, SMNVEV (reference sequence). The CDR3 extends over 14 amino acids. V shed 0 bases and J shed 2 bases, with 5 bases lying between them. Here the CDR3 reads CASSLSGPYNEQFF. The CDR3 bases are TGTGCCAGCAGTTTATCGGGCCCCTACAATGAGCAGTTCTTC.

This chain connects TRBV19 to TRBJ2-4; D perhaps matches TRBD2 (6 bases). The CDR3 is made up of 14 amino acids. The germline V and J ends were trimmed by 3 bases and 9 bases, with 15 bases remaining between them. Germline CDR1 reads LNHDA; CDR2 reads SQIVND (reference sequence). The CDR3 coding sequence is TGTGCCAGTAGTATTTATACGGGGGATGTCATTCAGTACTTC. Translated: CASSIYTGDVIQYF. Drawing the rest from reference TRBV19 and TRBJ2-4, the complete variable domain is DGGITQSPKYLFRKEGQNVTLSCEQNLNHDAMYWYRQDPGQGLRLIYYSQIVNDFQKGDIAEGYSVSREKKESFPLTVTSAQKNPTAFYLCASSIYTGDVIQYFGAGTRLSVL.

The chain is built from TRBV30 and TRBJ1-1; 8 bases map to TRBD1. Germline CDR1 is GTSNPN and CDR2 is SVGIG (reference sequence). The CDR3 has 14 residues. V lost 5 bases to trimming and J lost 3 bases; unmatched junction nucleotides: 8. The CDR3 protein is CAWATGTGDTEAFF. Here the CDR3 DNA reads TGTGCCTGGGCAACCGGGACAGGTGACACTGAAGCTTTCTTT.

This chain connects TRBV12-5 to TRBJ1-1, with D tentatively TRBD1 (6 bases). CDR1 is LGHNT, CDR2 FRNRAP, per germline. Trimming removed 7 bases from V and 10 bases from J, with 19 bases in between. The CDR3 has 13 amino acids. This CDR3 is CASAPTLQGPAFF. The CDR3 DNA reads TGTGCTAGTGCCCCAACTTTACAGGGCCCAGCTTTCTTT.

The chain couples TRBV1 to TRBJ2-3. TRBV1 counts as a pseudogene. CDR3 size: 14 residues. CDR3 sequence: CTSSQGSRQRPQYF. The DNA for the CDR3 is TGCACCAGCAGCCAAGGGTCGCGACAGCGGCCGCAGTATTTT.

The genes are TRBV5-6 and TRBJ2-7, with TRBD1 as a possible D gene (7 bases). Per the germline V gene, CDR1 is SGHDT and CDR2 is YYEEEE. Trimming removed 4 bases from V and 1 base from J, with 15 bases in between. This CDR3 region has 15 residues. The CDR3 nucleotides read TGTGCCAGCAGCGGGGGGACAGCAACATCCTACGAGCAGTACTTC. This gives the protein CASSGGTATSYEQYF. The whole variable domain, filled in from reference TRBV5-6 and TRBJ2-7, reads DAGVTQSPTHLIKTRGQQVTLRCSPKSGHDTVSWYQQALGQGPQFIFQYYEEEERQRGNFPDRFSGHQFPNYSSELNVNALLLGDSALYLCASSGGTATSYEQYFGPGTRLTVT.

The rearrangement joins TRBV9 to TRBJ2-1; D remains ambiguous. The CDR3 extends over 16 amino acids. Trimming pared 0 bases from V and 4 bases from J, leaving 14 bases between. Germline CDR1 is SGDLS and CDR2 is YYNGEE. The CDR3 is CASSVDDDDLYNEQFF. The CDR3 DNA reads TGTGCCAGCAGCGTAGATGACGACGATCTTTACAATGAGCAGTTCTTC.

V usage is TRBV11-3 and J usage is TRBJ2-1, with a weak D call TRBD2 (5 bases). Germline assignment: CDR1 SGHNT and CDR2 YENEEA. This CDR3 has 16 amino acids. Trimming took 0 bases from V and 5 from J, leaving 14 bases between them. This CDR3 is CASSLEPREGHNEQFF. Here the CDR3 DNA reads TGTGCCAGCAGCTTAGAACCCCGGGAAGGGCACAATGAGCAGTTCTTC. Full variable domain (missing parts from reference TRBV11-3 and TRBJ2-1): EAGVVQSPRYKIIEKKQPVAFWCNPISGHNTLYWYLQNLGQGPELLIRYENEEAVDDSQLPKDRFSAERLKGVDSTLKIQPAELGDSAVYLCASSLEPREGHNEQFFGPGTRLTVL.

The CDR3 loop reads CAAPGTRAYEQYF. Here the CDR3 DNA reads TGTGCCGCTCCCGGGACAAGGGCCTACGAGCAGTACTTC. The rearrangement links TRBV6-1 to TRBJ2-7; D may be TRBD1 (6 bases). Deletions cut 11 bases from V and 2 bases from J, with 16 bases between. The CDR3 is made up of 13 amino acids. Germline V gene sequence: CDR1 MNHNS, CDR2 SASEGT.

The chain couples TRBV9 to TRBJ2-7, with 7 bases identical to TRBD2. This CDR3 has 16 amino acids. Trimming removed 0 bases from V and 0 bases from J; junction bases left unmatched: 6. CDR1 is SGDLS, CDR2 YYNGEE, per germline. The CDR3 spells CASSVDGGTTSYEQYF. The DNA for the CDR3 is TGTGCCAGCAGCGTAGATGGTGGGACTACCTCCTACGAGCAGTACTTC.

This rearrangement joins TRBV27 to TRBJ2-7; TRBD2 agrees at 11 bases. The CDR3 consists of 14 residues. Trimming took 10 bases from V and 6 from J; bases not matched to a gene: 11. Germline-derived CDR1 and CDR2 are MNHEY and SMNVEV (reference sequence). The chain's CDR3 is CATRLAGSPREQYF. For the CDR3, the DNA is TGTGCCACCCGACTAGCGGGATCTCCCCGCGAGCAGTACTTC.

This clone appeared a few times. The V call is TRBV28, the J call TRBJ2-7; TRBD2 aligns across 11 bases. This CDR3 has 13 amino acids. With V trimmed by 6 bases and J by 4 bases, 2 bases remained unmatched. In germline, CDR1 is MDHEN, CDR2 SYDVKM. The CDR3 DNA follows: TGTGCCAGCAGGGGGACTAGCGGATACGAGCAGTACTTC. Translated: CASRGTSGYEQYF. The full variable domain, with the rest looked up from reference TRBV28 and TRBJ2-7, is DVKVTQSSRYLVKRTGEKVFLECVQDMDHENMFWYRQDPGLGLRLIYFSYDVKMKEKGDIPEGYSVSREKKERFSLILESASTNQTSMYLCASRGTSGYEQYFGPGTRLTVT.

This clone was found once. CDR3 amino acids: CASRTGDYNEQFF. The CDR3 region has the DNA TGTGCCAGCAGGACAGGAGACTACAATGAGCAGTTCTTC. The chain uses TRBV27 and TRBJ2-1; possibly TRBD1 for D (6 bases). V lost 6 bases and J lost 3, with 9 bases in between. CDR1 is MNHEY and CDR2 is SMNVEV in the germline V gene (reference sequence). The CDR3 contains 13 residues.

The chain couples TRBV5-6 to TRBJ2-2; D is undetermined. Germline V gene sequence: CDR1 SGHDT, CDR2 YYEEEE. The CDR3 covers 11 residues. The ends were cut back, 7 bases at V and 8 bases at J, with 9 bases in the middle. The CDR3: CASQQTGELFF. The CDR3, as DNA: TGTGCCAGCCAGCAAACGGGGGAGCTGTTTTTT.

To note about this clone: Within the sample, other DNA sequences also encode this same CDR3. V is TRBV27 and J is TRBJ1-5, with a possible D match to TRBD1 (5 bases). There are 14 residues in the CDR3. V shed 5 bases and J shed 4 bases, with 12 bases lying between them. Germline CDR1 is MNHEY and CDR2 is SMNVEV (reference sequence). The CDR3 loop is CASSGTGGNQPQHF. The CDR3 DNA is TGTGCCAGCAGTGGGACGGGGGGGAATCAGCCCCAGCATTTT.

In regard to this clone: This CDR3 is also generated by other DNA sequences in the sample. The V call is TRBV5-4, the J call TRBJ2-5, with D perhaps matching TRBD2 (5 bases). V dropped 5 bases and J dropped 5 bases, with 13 bases sitting between them. CDR3 length equals 13 residues. Germline values: CDR1 SGHNT, CDR2 YYREEE (reference sequence). CDR3 DNA sequence: TGTGCCAGCAGTCTCGAAAGGGAGGAGACCCAGTACTTC. Residues: CASSLEREETQYF.

The gene calls are TRBV10-2 and TRBJ2-2, with D perhaps matching TRBD1 (6 bases). With 5 bases removed from V and 6 bases from J, the gap between germline ends came to 13 bases. The CDR3 has 14 residues. Germline V gene lookup returns CDR1 WSHSY and CDR2 SAAADI. CDR3 in amino acids: CASSKGESPGELFF. The CDR3 nucleotides are TGCGCCAGCAGTAAGGGGGAGTCCCCCGGGGAGCTGTTTTTT.

The rearrangement links TRBV27 to TRBJ2-5, with D unclear. V was cut by 2 bases and J by 4 bases, with 5 bases left in between. Germline V gives CDR1 MNHEY, CDR2 SMNVEV (reference sequence). The CDR3 is made up of 12 amino acids. CDR3 region: CASSLNGETQYF. CDR3 nucleotides: TGTGCCAGCAGTTTAAATGGAGAGACCCAGTACTTC.

For this clone: The sample contains more than one DNA sequence encoding this CDR3. The gene calls are TRBV27 and TRBJ1-2, with a possible D match to TRBD1 (5 bases). The CDR3 loop spans 13 amino acids. V lost 4 bases and J 2 bases, leaving 8 bases between the germline ends. The V gene's germline CDR1 is MNHEY and CDR2 SMNVEV (reference sequence). The CDR3 DNA sequence: TGTGCCAGCAGTTCGGGACTAAACTATGGCTACACCTTC. Translated, it gives CASSSGLNYGYTF.